These 28 T cell receptor beta chains came from one sample sequenced in a study of T cell responses to AZD1222 COVID-19 vaccine. Clones were read by immunoSEQ multiplex PCR, and TCRdb kept only the in-frame ones, dropping some. The sample contains roughly 190,000 clones, approximately 91% of which appear only once. The input for sequencing was peripheral blood, taken on day 0 of AZD1222 vaccination. The origin of the receptors is an adult in good health.

The chain has TRBV7-2 and TRBJ1-6, with 8 bases aligning to TRBD1. Germline trimming cut 2 bases from V and 0 bases from J; bases unmatched to any gene: 9. The CDR3 sequence is 19 residues long. Germline V gene data show CDR1 as SGHTA and CDR2 as FQGNSA. The CDR3 bases are TGTGCCAGCAGCTTACGGAGCAACAGGGGGAGCTCCTATAATTCACCCCTCCACTTT. Translating it yields CASSLRSNRGSSYNSPLHF.

The V and J genes are TRBV7-9 and TRBJ1-2; D gene ambiguous. Germline CDR1 SEHNR, CDR2 FQNEAQ (reference sequence). The V gene lost 0 bases and the J gene lost 8 bases, with 7 bases spanning the gap. This CDR3 spans 12 amino acids. The CDR3, as DNA: TGTGCCAGCAGCTTAGCGGGTAACGGCTACACCTTC. It codes for CASSLAGNGYTF.

This sequence joins TRBV3-1 (or the pseudogene TRBV3-2) and TRBJ2-2; 9 bases align to TRBD2. The CDR3 sequence is 16 residues long. With 4 bases clipped from V and 4 bases from J, the junction kept 7 bases outside the gene matches. Germline V gives CDR1 LGHDT, CDR2 YNNKEL (reference sequence). CDR3 in amino acids: CASSRLAGRGTGELFF. The CDR3 nucleotides are TGTGCCAGCAGCCGGCTAGCGGGACGTGGCACCGGGGAGCTGTTTTTT.

V usage is TRBV3-1 (or the pseudogene TRBV3-2) and J usage is TRBJ1-2; tentative D call: TRBD1 (5 bases). This CDR3 spans 15 amino acids. The V gene's germline CDR1 is LGHDT and CDR2 YNNKEL (reference sequence). V was shortened by 3 bases and J by 7 bases, with 18 bases between the two germline ends. The CDR3: CASSHEGAAPGGYTF. CDR3 bases: TGTGCCAGCAGCCATGAAGGGGCAGCCCCGGGTGGCTACACCTTC.

This clone was counted once. The chain couples TRBV20-1 to TRBJ1-2; D unresolved. V was trimmed by 5 bases and J by 6 bases, leaving 10 bases between them. Germline assignment: CDR1 DFQATT and CDR2 SNEGSKA (reference sequence). The CDR3 is 11 amino acids. CDR3 DNA: TGCAGTGCTCGGCTGAAGGATGGCTACACCTTC. Translated, it gives CSARLKDGYTF.

The V call is TRBV7-3, the J call TRBJ1-1; D is undetermined. V lost 3 bases and J lost 3, with 14 bases in between. The CDR3 contains 15 residues. CDR1 and CDR2 from the germline V gene are SGHTA and FQGTGA. CDR3 residues: CASSFGLVTDTEAFF. The CDR3 DNA follows: TGTGCCAGCAGCTTCGGTTTGGTAACGGACACTGAAGCTTTCTTT.

This chain links TRBV7-2 with TRBJ1-5; D may be TRBD1 (5 bases). V lost 3 bases, J lost 6 bases, and 9 bases lay in between. This CDR3 contains 13 residues. CDR1 is SGHTA and CDR2 is FQGNSA in the germline V gene. The CDR3 nucleotides are TGTGCCAGCAGCTTGCCAGGGCTTCAGCCCCAGCATTTT. It yields the protein CASSLPGLQPQHF. The full variable domain, completed using reference TRBV7-2 and TRBJ1-5, is GAGVSQSPSNKVTEKGKDVELRCDPISGHTALYWYRQSLGQGLEFLIYFQGNSAPDKSGLPSDRFSAERTGGSVSTLTIQRTQQEDSAVYLCASSLPGLQPQHFGDGTRLSIL.

The chain combines TRBV5-6 with TRBJ2-5, with 7 bases matching TRBD1. Germline V gene data show CDR1 as SGHDT and CDR2 as YYEEEE. Trimming took 3 bases from V and 2 from J; bases not matched to a gene: 4. The CDR3 is 14 amino acids. The CDR3 reads CASSSTGHQETQYF. In DNA, the CDR3 is TGTGCCAGCAGCTCGACAGGGCATCAAGAGACCCAGTACTTC. Variable domain in full (rest from reference TRBV5-6 and TRBJ2-5): DAGVTQSPTHLIKTRGQQVTLRCSPKSGHDTVSWYQQALGQGPQFIFQYYEEEERQRGNFPDRFSGHQFPNYSSELNVNALLLGDSALYLCASSSTGHQETQYFGPGTRLLVL.

CDR3 sequence: CASSQDEGAGQPQHF. The CDR3 DNA follows: TGCGCCAGCAGCCAAGATGAGGGGGCGGGTCAGCCCCAGCATTTT. This chain uses TRBV4-3 with TRBJ1-5; 7 bases map to TRBD1. This CDR3 spans 15 amino acids. Germline V gives CDR1 LGHNA, CDR2 YSLEER. J gave up 6 bases and V 0 bases, and 5 bases lay outside the gene matches.

The chain employs TRBV10-3 and TRBJ2-5; D gene ambiguous. The V end lost 0 bases, the J end lost 2 bases, and 10 bases lay between the germline ends. Germline CDR1 reads ENHRY; CDR2 reads SYGVKD. This CDR3 region has 15 residues. CDR3 protein: CAISESWIEQETQYF. CDR3 DNA sequence: TGTGCCATCAGTGAGTCGTGGATAGAGCAAGAGACCCAGTACTTC.

The chain recombines TRBV4-3 with TRBJ1-2; D is uncertain. The length of the CDR3 is 15 residues. Germline V gene sequence: CDR1 LGHNA, CDR2 YSLEER. Deletions cut 0 bases from V and 1 base from J, with 9 bases between. CDR3 residues: CASSQDLNDNYGYTF. In DNA form, the CDR3 reads TGCGCCAGCAGCCAAGATTTAAACGATAACTATGGCTACACCTTC.

The V and J genes are TRBV2 and TRBJ1-5; TRBD1 is a possible D gene (5 bases). V gave up 4 bases and J gave up 0 bases, with 10 bases separating them. The CDR3 runs 15 residues. Germline values: CDR1 SNHLY, CDR2 FYNNEI. The CDR3 here is CASSVTGTSNQPQHF. DNA for the CDR3: TGTGCCAGCAGTGTCACAGGTACTAGCAATCAGCCCCAGCATTTT.

This rearrangement joins TRBV5-1 to TRBJ2-1, with D maybe TRBD1 (6 bases). Germline V gene lookup returns CDR1 SGHRS and CDR2 YFSETQ. V lost 3 bases and J lost 5, with 12 bases in between. This CDR3 is 14 amino acids long. For the CDR3, the DNA is TGCGCCAGCAGCTCGAGACAGGCGAACAATGAGCAGTTCTTC. It encodes CASSSRQANNEQFF. Full variable domain (outside the CDR3, taken from reference TRBV5-1 and TRBJ2-1): KAGVTQTPRYLIKTRGQQVTLSCSPISGHRSVSWYQQTPGQGLQFLFEYFSETQRNKGNFPGRFSGRQFSNSRSEMNVSTLELGDSALYLCASSSRQANNEQFFGPGTRLTVL.

The CDR3 protein is CASSFNQVGNYPQHF. In DNA, the CDR3 is TGTGCCAGCAGTTTCAATCAGGTGGGGAATTATCCCCAGCATTTT. J is TRBJ1-5 and V is TRBV27, with D uncertain. The ends were cut back, 3 bases at V and 10 bases at J, with 19 bases in the middle. Germline lookup yields CDR1 MNHEY and CDR2 SMNVEV (reference sequence). The CDR3 is made up of 15 amino acids.

The rearrangement joins TRBV18 to TRBJ2-7, with unresolved D. Trimming removed 6 bases at V and 3 bases at J, with 12 bases between. The CDR3 is 13 residues long. The V gene's germline CDR1 is KGHSH and CDR2 LQKENI. CDR3 residues: CASSDGPNYEQYF. The DNA of the CDR3 is TGTGCCAGCTCGGACGGGCCCAACTACGAGCAGTACTTC.

The chain carries TRBV7-9 and TRBJ1-1; D is uncertain. CDR1 is SEHNR, CDR2 FQNEAQ, per germline (reference sequence). Trimming cost V 7 bases and J 1 base, with 16 bases left between them. The CDR3 spans 15 residues. CDR3 region: CASILLRSWNTEAFF. The CDR3 DNA follows: TGTGCCAGCATCCTTTTGAGGTCGTGGAACACTGAAGCTTTCTTT.

The rearrangement links TRBV9 to TRBJ2-1; 11 bases are a match to TRBD1. The V segment lost 2 bases and the J segment 10 bases; nucleotides outside the gene matches: 5. Germline CDR1 is SGDLS and CDR2 is YYNGEE. The CDR3 has 14 residues. CDR3 in amino acids: CASSVGQGAEEQFF. The CDR3 nucleotides are TGTGCCAGCAGCGTCGGACAGGGGGCGGAGGAGCAGTTCTTC.

The chain recombines TRBV5-1 with TRBJ2-7; 9 positions match TRBD1. Per the germline V gene, CDR1 is SGHRS and CDR2 is YFSETQ. The junction had 7 bases not matched to a gene; V was cut back by 3 bases and J by 3 bases. The CDR3 contains 15 residues. In DNA form, the CDR3 reads TGCGCCAGCAGCTCCCAGACAGGGGGGGGCTACGAGCAGTACTTC. Translated, it gives CASSSQTGGGYEQYF.

V usage is TRBV7-2 and J usage is TRBJ1-1; no clear D gene. From germline, CDR1 is SGHTA and CDR2 FQGNSA. The CDR3 extends over 16 amino acids. V was pared by 4 bases and J by 1 base, with 16 bases between. CDR3 DNA sequence: TGTGCCAGCAGCTCCCTAGGTGATTCAACGAACACTGAAGCTTTCTTT. Its translation is CASSSLGDSTNTEAFF.

The chain is built from TRBV19 and TRBJ1-3, with a tentative D call TRBD1 (5 bases). The length of the CDR3 is 12 residues. V lost 9 bases to trimming and J lost 8 bases, with 14 bases between them. In germline, CDR1 is LNHDA, CDR2 SQIVND (reference sequence). For the CDR3, the DNA is TGTGCCAGCCAACCGTGGGGGGACACCATATATTTT. Amino acid sequence: CASQPWGDTIYF.

CDR3 in amino acids: CASSRIGTGMNTEAFF. The DNA of the CDR3 is TGTGCCAGCAGCCGGATCGGGACAGGGATGAACACTGAAGCTTTCTTT. The chain is built from TRBV7-7 and TRBJ1-1; 9 bases map to TRBD1. V shed 5 bases, J shed 0 bases, and the junction held 7 bases outside the gene matches. The CDR3 contains 16 residues. CDR1 is SSHAT, CDR2 FNYEAQ, per germline (reference sequence).

The chain is built from TRBV15 and TRBJ1-5, with D unresolved. Germline V gives CDR1 LNHNV, CDR2 YYDKDF (reference sequence). Trimming pared 3 bases from V and 1 base from J, leaving 13 bases between. The CDR3 totals 16 residues. Here the CDR3 reads CATSSRRTDSNQPQHF. In DNA form, the CDR3 reads TGTGCCACCAGCAGCCGCCGAACGGACAGCAATCAGCCCCAGCATTTT.

The chain couples TRBV5-4 to TRBJ2-3, with D perhaps assigned TRBD1 or TRBD2 (5 bases each). Trimming removed 0 bases at V and 2 bases at J, with 13 bases between. This CDR3 region has 16 residues. The germline CDR1 and CDR2 sequences are SGHNT and YYREEE (reference sequence). The CDR3 DNA is TGTGCCAGCAGCTTGGGGGGGACGGGGTCCACAGATACGCAGTATTTT. Its translation: CASSLGGTGSTDTQYF.

The chain combines TRBV5-4 with TRBJ2-1, with 12 nucleotides matching TRBD2. Per germline, CDR1 SGHNT and CDR2 YYREEE (reference sequence). This CDR3 has 14 amino acids. Losses at the gene ends were 4 bases for V and 12 bases for J; bases not matched to a gene: 8. CDR3 amino acids: CASSNPSGGAGQFF. The CDR3 coding sequence is TGTGCCAGCAGCAACCCTAGCGGGGGGGCCGGGCAGTTCTTC.

V is TRBV7-9 and J is TRBJ2-2; maybe TRBD2 (6 bases). The CDR3 is 13 amino acids. Germline-derived CDR1 and CDR2 are SEHNR and FQNEAQ (reference sequence). The CDR3 DNA reads TGTGCGTCGGGACTCCTGAACACCGGGGAGCTGTTTTTT. Protein sequence: CASGLLNTGELFF. Combining the CDR3 with reference TRBV7-9 and TRBJ2-2 gives the whole variable domain DTGVSQNPRHKITKRGQNVTFRCDPISEHNRLYWYRQTLGQGPEFLTYFQNEAQLEKSRLLSDRFSAERPKGSFSTLEIQRTEQGDSAMYLCASGLLNTGELFFGEGSRLTVL.

The CDR3 coding sequence is TGCGCCAGCAGCATACGACCGGGAAGGGATTCACCCCTCCACTTT. Its translation: CASSIRPGRDSPLHF. The rearrangement links TRBV5-1 to TRBJ1-6; D is unresolved. The CDR3 sequence is 15 residues long. Germline V CDR1 and CDR2: SGHRS, YFSETQ. V was pared by 4 bases and J by 8 bases, with 16 bases between.

There are many counts of this clone. This chain connects TRBV19 to TRBJ2-5; TRBD1 matches at 8 bases. Trimming took 5 bases from V and 5 from J; bases not matched to a gene: 10. The CDR3 has 15 residues. Germline V gene data show CDR1 as LNHDA and CDR2 as SQIVND (reference sequence). The CDR3 reads CASSPQWTGRETQYF. The CDR3 DNA is TGTGCCAGTAGTCCCCAGTGGACAGGGCGGGAGACCCAGTACTTC.

This sequence joins TRBV15 and TRBJ2-3, with D uncertain. This CDR3 is built from 15 residues. V was pared by 1 base and J by 3 bases, with 11 bases between. Germline values: CDR1 LNHNV, CDR2 YYDKDF (reference sequence). CDR3 residues: CATSRGLGSTDTQYF. In nucleotides, the CDR3 is TGTGCCACCAGCAGAGGACTGGGCAGTACAGATACGCAGTATTTT.